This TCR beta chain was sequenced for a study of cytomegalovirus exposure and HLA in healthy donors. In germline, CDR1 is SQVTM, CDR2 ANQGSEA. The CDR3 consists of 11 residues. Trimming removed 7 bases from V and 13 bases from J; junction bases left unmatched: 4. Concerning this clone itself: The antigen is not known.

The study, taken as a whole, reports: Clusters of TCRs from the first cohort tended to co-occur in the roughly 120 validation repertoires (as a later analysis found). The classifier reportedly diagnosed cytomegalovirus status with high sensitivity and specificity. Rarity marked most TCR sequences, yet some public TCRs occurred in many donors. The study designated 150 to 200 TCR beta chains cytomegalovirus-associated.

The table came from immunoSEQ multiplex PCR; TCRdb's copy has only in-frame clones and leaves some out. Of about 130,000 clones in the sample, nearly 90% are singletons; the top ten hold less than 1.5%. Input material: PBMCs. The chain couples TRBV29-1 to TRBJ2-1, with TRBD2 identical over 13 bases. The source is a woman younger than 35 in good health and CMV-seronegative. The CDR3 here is CSDGLAGVQFF. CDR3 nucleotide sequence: TGCAGCGACGGACTAGCGGGAGTCCAGTTCTTC.